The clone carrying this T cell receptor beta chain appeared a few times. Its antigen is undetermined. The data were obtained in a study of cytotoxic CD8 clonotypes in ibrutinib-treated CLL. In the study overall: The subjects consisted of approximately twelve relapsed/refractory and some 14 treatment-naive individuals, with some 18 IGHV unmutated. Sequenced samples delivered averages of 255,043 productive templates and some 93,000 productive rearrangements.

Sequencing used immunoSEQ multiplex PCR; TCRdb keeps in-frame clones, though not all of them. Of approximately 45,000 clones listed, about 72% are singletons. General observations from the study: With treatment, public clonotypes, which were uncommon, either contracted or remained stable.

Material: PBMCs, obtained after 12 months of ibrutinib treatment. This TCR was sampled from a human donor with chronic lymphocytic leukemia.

The DNA of the CDR3 is TGTGCCAGCACCGCTGACAGGGGGCTCGGCTACACCTTC. It yields the protein CASTADRGLGYTF. V gene TRBV6-5 combines with J gene TRBJ1-2, with TRBD1 matching 10 bases. Trimming at V came to 7 bases and at J to 8 bases, leaving 7 bases not matched to a gene. Germline V gene sequence: CDR1 MNHEY, CDR2 SVGAGI. CDR3 size: 13 residues.